This T cell receptor beta chain was identified in a study of T cell clonality in common variable immunodeficiency. Sequenced by immunoSEQ multiplex PCR; TCRdb stores in-frame clones only, minus some. This set yields 30,000 to 40,000 clones and no singletons; the top ten hold over 8%. CDR3 length: 14 residues. J gave up 2 bases and V 6 bases, and 4 bases lay outside the gene matches. Germline V gene sequence: CDR1 SNHLY, CDR2 FYNNEI. Many counts were recorded for this clone. Read data end 3 residues before the CDR3 end; the end is taken from the germline J gene. What was sequenced was peripheral blood mononuclear cells. The rearrangement uses TRBV2 and TRBJ2-5, with 9 bases aligning to TRBD1. The clonotype comes from a person aged 18 to 70 in good health. CDR3 protein: CASRHGTGQETQYF. CDR3 DNA, as far as it was read: TGTGCCAGCAGGCACGGGACAGGGCAAGAGACC.